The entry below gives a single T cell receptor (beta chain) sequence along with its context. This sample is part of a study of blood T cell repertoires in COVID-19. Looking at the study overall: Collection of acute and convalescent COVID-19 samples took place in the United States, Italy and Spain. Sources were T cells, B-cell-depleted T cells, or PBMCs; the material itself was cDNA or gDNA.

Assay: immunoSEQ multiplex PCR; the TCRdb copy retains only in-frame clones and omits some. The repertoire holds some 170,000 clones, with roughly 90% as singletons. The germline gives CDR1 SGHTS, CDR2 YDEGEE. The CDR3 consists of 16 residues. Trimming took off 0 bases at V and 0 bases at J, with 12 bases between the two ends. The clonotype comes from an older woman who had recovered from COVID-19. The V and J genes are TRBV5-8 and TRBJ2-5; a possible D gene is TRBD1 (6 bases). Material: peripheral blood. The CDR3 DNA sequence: TGTGCCAGCAGCTTGGTGGGGGCCCTGTACCAAGAGACCCAGTACTTC. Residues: CASSLVGALYQETQYF. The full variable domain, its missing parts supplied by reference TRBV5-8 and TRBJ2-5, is EAGVTQSPTHLIKTRGQQATLRCSPISGHTSVYWYQQALGLGLQFLLWYDEGEERNRGNFPPRFSGRQFPNYSSELNVNALELEDSALYLCASSLVGALYQETQYFGPGTRLLVL.